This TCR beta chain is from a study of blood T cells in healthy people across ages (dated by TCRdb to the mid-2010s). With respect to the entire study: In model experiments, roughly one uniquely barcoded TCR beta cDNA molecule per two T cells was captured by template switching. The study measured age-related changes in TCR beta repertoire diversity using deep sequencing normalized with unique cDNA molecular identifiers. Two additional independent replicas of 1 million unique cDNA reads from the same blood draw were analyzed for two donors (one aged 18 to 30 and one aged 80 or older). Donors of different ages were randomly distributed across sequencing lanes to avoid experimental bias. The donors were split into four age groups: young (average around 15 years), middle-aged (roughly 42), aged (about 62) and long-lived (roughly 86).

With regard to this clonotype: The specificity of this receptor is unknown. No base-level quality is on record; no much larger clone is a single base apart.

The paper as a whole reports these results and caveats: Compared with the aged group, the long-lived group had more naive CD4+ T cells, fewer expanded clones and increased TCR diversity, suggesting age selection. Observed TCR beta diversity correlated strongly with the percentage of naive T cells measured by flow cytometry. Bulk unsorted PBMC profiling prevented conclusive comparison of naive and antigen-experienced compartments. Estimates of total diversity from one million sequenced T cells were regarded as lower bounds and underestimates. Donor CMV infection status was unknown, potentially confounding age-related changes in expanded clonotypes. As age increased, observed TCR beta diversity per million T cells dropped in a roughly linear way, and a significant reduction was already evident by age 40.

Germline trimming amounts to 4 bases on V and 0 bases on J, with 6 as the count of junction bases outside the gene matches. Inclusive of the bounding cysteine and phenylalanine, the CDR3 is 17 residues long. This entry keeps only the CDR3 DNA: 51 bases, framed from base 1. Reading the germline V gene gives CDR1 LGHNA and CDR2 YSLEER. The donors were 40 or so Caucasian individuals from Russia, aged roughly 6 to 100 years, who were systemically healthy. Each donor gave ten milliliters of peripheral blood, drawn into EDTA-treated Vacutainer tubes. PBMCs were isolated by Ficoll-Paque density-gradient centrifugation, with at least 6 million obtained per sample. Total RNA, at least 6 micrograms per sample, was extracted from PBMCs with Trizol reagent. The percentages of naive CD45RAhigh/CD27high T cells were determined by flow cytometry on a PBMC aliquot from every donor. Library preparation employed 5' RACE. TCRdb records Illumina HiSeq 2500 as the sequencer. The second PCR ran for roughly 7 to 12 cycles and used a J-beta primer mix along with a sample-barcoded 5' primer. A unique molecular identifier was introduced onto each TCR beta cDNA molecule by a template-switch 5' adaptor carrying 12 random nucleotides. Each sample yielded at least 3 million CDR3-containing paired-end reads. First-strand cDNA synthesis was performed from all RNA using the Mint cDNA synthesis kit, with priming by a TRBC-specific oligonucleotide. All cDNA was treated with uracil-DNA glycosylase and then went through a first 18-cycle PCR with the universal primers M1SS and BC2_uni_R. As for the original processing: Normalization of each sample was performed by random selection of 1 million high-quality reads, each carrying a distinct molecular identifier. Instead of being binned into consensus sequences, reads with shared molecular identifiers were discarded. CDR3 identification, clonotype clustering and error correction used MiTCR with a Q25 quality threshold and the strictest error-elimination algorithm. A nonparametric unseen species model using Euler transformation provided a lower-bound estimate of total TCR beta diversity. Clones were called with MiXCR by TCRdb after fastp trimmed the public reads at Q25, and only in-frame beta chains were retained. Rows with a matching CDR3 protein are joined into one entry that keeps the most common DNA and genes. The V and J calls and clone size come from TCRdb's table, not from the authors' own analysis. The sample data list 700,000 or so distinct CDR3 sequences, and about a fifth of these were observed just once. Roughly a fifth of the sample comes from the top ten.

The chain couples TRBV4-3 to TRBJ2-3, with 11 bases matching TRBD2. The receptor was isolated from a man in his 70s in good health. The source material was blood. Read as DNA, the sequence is TGCGCCAGCAGCCGAGTGGGGACTAGCGGTAGCACAGATACGCAGTATTTT. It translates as CASSRVGTSGSTDTQYF.